The 4 T cell receptor beta chains listed next were all sequenced from one sample in a study of T cell repertoires in ileal Crohn's disease. Assay used: immunoSEQ multiplex PCR; TCRdb lists only in-frame clones, some missing. The data contain tens of thousands of clones, about 82% of them singletons. Specimen: ileal tissue. The receptors here all came from an adult with Crohn's disease.

Of note for this clone: The same CDR3 also results from other DNA sequences found in this sample. The chain employs TRBV7-6 and TRBJ1-5; the D is unclear. There are 14 residues in the CDR3. Trimming took off 1 base at V and 1 base at J, with 5 bases between the two ends. Germline V lookup: CDR1 SGHVS, CDR2 FNYEAQ. CDR3 nucleotides: TGTGCCAGCAGCTTAGGCCAGAGCAATCAGCCCCAGCATTTT. This translates into CASSLGQSNQPQHF.

V and J are TRBV10-3 and TRBJ2-3; the D gene is possibly TRBD2 (6 bases). The germline V gene encodes CDR1 ENHRY and CDR2 SYGVKD. The V and J ends lost 10 bases and 0 bases respectively, with 14 bases between them. There are 14 residues in the CDR3. This chain's CDR3 is CATRGGASTDTQYF. CDR3 DNA: TGTGCCACTCGTGGCGGGGCCAGCACAGATACGCAGTATTTT.

CDR3 DNA: TGTGCCAGCTCACCCAGGAGGGAGACTGACCACACTGAAGCTTTCTTT. Translated, it gives CASSPRRETDHTEAFF. The chain is built from TRBV18 and TRBJ1-1; D remains ambiguous. The CDR3 sequence is 16 residues long. Germline V gene lookup returns CDR1 KGHSH and CDR2 LQKENI. V dropped 3 bases and J dropped 3 bases, with 17 bases sitting between them.

For the CDR3, the DNA is TGTGCCAGCAGCCCGCGGCGTGGGGCGAAGGACTACGAGCAGTACTTC. Protein: CASSPRRGAKDYEQYF. The V gene is TRBV9, the J gene TRBJ2-7; D possibly corresponds to TRBD1 (5 bases). Trimming took 4 bases from V and 3 from J, leaving 20 bases between them. There are 16 residues in the CDR3. CDR1 and CDR2 from the germline V gene are SGDLS and YYNGEE.